A selection of T cell receptor beta chains follows, all from one sample in a study of blood T cells in healthy people across ages. MiXCR was run by TCRdb on the 5' RACE reads, yielding one entry per CDR3 protein. The sample lists about 1 million distinct CDR3 sequences, 40% to 50% occurring once. Material for sequencing was blood. These receptors all come from a woman in her sixties or seventies in good health. The CDR3 runs from the conserved cysteine through the conserved F or W. Each record gives: D gene, J gene, clone size, CDR3 length, V gene, CDR3 DNA, CDR3 protein. D genes are given only for firm matches. Clone size is shown for a subset of rows, as once, few, many or a class of expanded clone.

>NA|TRBJ2-7|few|12|TRBV2
TGTGCCAGCAGTGAATTGATCTACGAGCAGTACTTC
CASSELIYEQYF
>TRBD2|TRBJ2-7|NA|16|TRBV7-8
TGTGCCAGCAGCCTGAGGACTAGCGGGAGGTCCTACGAGCAGTACTTC
CASSLRTSGRSYEQYF
>NA|TRBJ1-1|NA|15|TRBV7-2
TGTGCCAGCAGCTTAGCGCAGAGGGGTTTGACTGAAGCTTTCTTT
CASSLAQRGLTEAFF
>NA|TRBJ2-7|once|16|TRBV3-1
TGTGCCAGCAGCCAATCCCCTAGCGCCGACTCCTACGAGCAGTACTTC
CASSQSPSADSYEQYF
>TRBD1|TRBJ2-7|NA|13|TRBV20-1
TGCAGTTACAGAGGACAGGGAACCTACGAGCAGTACTTC
CSYRGQGTYEQYF
>TRBD2|TRBJ2-4|NA|14|TRBV5-4
TGTGCCAGCAGCCCCCGGACTAGCGGGGACATTCAGTACTTC
CASSPRTSGDIQYF
>TRBD2|TRBJ2-1|once|15|TRBV20-1
TGCAGTGCCGTCCCACTAGCGGGAGGGTGGGTTGAGCAGTTCTTC
CSAVPLAGGWVEQFF
>NA|TRBJ2-7|NA|16|TRBV2
TGTGCCATCTCCCCCTGGGCACAGGCGAGCTCCTACGAGCAGTACTTC
CAISPWAQASSYEQYF
>TRBD2|TRBJ2-3|NA|19|TRBV6-5
TGTGCCAGCAGTTACTCCGGGCAAGCGGGAGGCCGTGGCACAGATACGCAGTATTTT
CASSYSGQAGGRGTDTQYF
>TRBD1|TRBJ1-2|NA|17|TRBV7-9
TGTGCCAGCAGCCGGACAGGGGGCGAGTTCCTCAACTATGGCTACACCTTC
CASSRTGGEFLNYGYTF
>NA|TRBJ2-5|few|13|TRBV7-2
TGTGCCAGCACCCGGACAGTCCAAGAGACCCAGTACTTC
CASTRTVQETQYF
>NA|TRBJ2-7|NA|14|TRBV28
TGTGCCAGCAGTCTGACAGAAACCATCTACGAGCAGTACTTC
CASSLTETIYEQYF
>NA|TRBJ2-5|NA|15|TRBV7-9
TGTGCCAGCAGCTTAGAAGGGTGTATGCTGGGGACCCAGTACTTC
CASSLEGCMLGTQYF
>NA|TRBJ2-7|NA|17|TRBV28
TGTGCCAGCAGTTCTGGGGTAGGGGCTTCCCGGCGCTACGAGCAGTACTTC
CASSSGVGASRRYEQYF
>TRBD2|TRBJ2-3|many|17|TRBV7-9
TGTGCCAGCAGCTGGGGACAGGGACTAGCGGGATCAGATACGCAGTATTTT
CASSWGQGLAGSDTQYF
>NA|TRBJ2-1|NA|13|TRBV15
TGTGCCACCAGCAGGGGTTCCTACAATGAGCAGTTCTTC
CATSRGSYNEQFF
>TRBD2|TRBJ2-1|once|13|TRBV20-1
TGCAGTGTTCTAGCGGGGGGGTCCAATGAGCAGTTCTTC
CSVLAGGSNEQFF
>NA|TRBJ2-2|NA|16|TRBV3-1
TGTGCCAGCGTCCTGGGCGCAGGGCCCGACACCGGGGAGCTGTTTTTT
CASVLGAGPDTGELFF
>TRBD2|TRBJ2-7|few|16|TRBV27
TGTGCCAGCAGCGTGGGGGCGGCTAGCGGGACCGTCGAGCAGTACTTC
CASSVGAASGTVEQYF
>TRBD1|TRBJ2-3|NA|14|TRBV20-1
TGCAGTGCAAACACAGGGGGCGCGAGGAATACGCAGTATTTT
CSANTGGARNTQYF
>TRBD2|TRBJ2-1|NA|15|TRBV7-8
TGTGCCAGCACCACTCTAGCGGGGGCCTACAATGAGCAGTTCTTC
CASTTLAGAYNEQFF
>NA|TRBJ2-3|NA|14|TRBV2
TGTGCCAGCAGTGACAAGAGTTGGGCAGATACGCAGTATTTT
CASSDKSWADTQYF
>NA|TRBJ2-1|few|14|TRBV12-5
TGTGCTAGTGGTTTGGTACAGGAGGACAATGAGCAGTTCTTC
CASGLVQEDNEQFF
>TRBD2|TRBJ2-7|NA|14|TRBV29-1
TGCGGCGTTGGCGGGGTAGCGGGGCGGTACGAGCAGTACTTC
CGVGGVAGRYEQYF
>TRBD2|TRBJ2-5|NA|16|TRBV6-5
TGTGCCAGCAGTTACGGGGGGACTAGCGGGAGCGTGACCCAGTACTTC
CASSYGGTSGSVTQYF
>TRBD2|TRBJ2-5|few|14|TRBV20-1
TGCAGTGCTCTCTGGGGACTAGCGGGGTACGAACAGTACTTC
CSALWGLAGYEQYF
>NA|TRBJ2-4|few|17|TRBV7-2
TGTGCCAGCAGCTTAGGGGGTGGGGCTGCAGTCAAAAACATTCAGTACTTC
CASSLGGGAAVKNIQYF
>TRBD1|TRBJ1-5|few|14|TRBV6-2/TRBV6-3
TGTGCCAGCAGCCCGACAGGGTTGGGTCAGCCCCAGCATTTT
CASSPTGLGQPQHF
>TRBD2|TRBJ2-5|few|16|TRBV5-1
TGCGCCAGCAGCTACGGGACTAGCGGGAAAGGGGAGACCCAGTACTTC
CASSYGTSGKGETQYF
>NA|TRBJ2-1|NA|15|TRBV7-9
TGTGCCAGCAGCTTAGACAGGACTACCGAGGGGGAGCAGTTCTTC
CASSLDRTTEGEQFF
>NA|TRBJ2-7|NA|12|TRBV10-3
TGTGCCATCAGTGAGGCCTCCTACGAGCAGTACTTC
CAISEASYEQYF
>NA|TRBJ1-1|NA|13|TRBV20-1
TGCAGTGCTAGAGGCGAGGGTGAGGGCGAAGCTTTCTTT
CSARGEGEGEAFF